These 32 T cell receptor beta chains were all obtained from the same sample, sequenced in a study of radiotherapy plus CTLA-4 blockade in lung cancer. Libraries were prepared by immunoSEQ multiplex PCR; TCRdb keeps only in-frame clonotypes and omits some of them. The sample yields more than 60,000 clones, around 76% seen once. Sequences were derived from peripheral blood, sampled from a patient treated with radiotherapy plus ipilimumab. Receptors originate from a human donor with non-small cell lung cancer who had a complete response to radiotherapy plus ipilimumab.

The chain joins TRBV18 to TRBJ2-7; 8 bases are a match to TRBD1. Germline CDR1 KGHSH, CDR2 LQKENI. With V trimmed by 1 base and J by 3 bases, 5 bases remained unmatched. The CDR3 runs to 15 residues. The CDR3 coding sequence is TGTGCCAGCTCACCACAAGGGACAGGAGACTACGAGCAGTACTTC. Protein sequence: CASSPQGTGDYEQYF.

Of note for this clone: Other DNA variants within this sample encode the same CDR3. The CDR3 here is CASSLEGQTNSPLHF. CDR3 DNA: TGTGCCAGCAGCTTAGAGGGACAAACCAATTCACCCCTCCACTTT. This sequence joins TRBV11-2 and TRBJ1-6; TRBD1 might be the D (6 bases). The germline V gene has CDR1 SGHAT and CDR2 FQNNGV. Trimming took 0 bases from V and 7 from J, leaving 10 bases between them. The CDR3 contains 15 residues. Looking up the rest from reference TRBV11-2 and TRBJ1-6 gives the full variable domain: EAGVAQSPRYKIIEKRQSVAFWCNPISGHATLYWYQQILGQGPKLLIQFQNNGVVDDSQLPKDRFSAERLKGVDSTLKIQPAKLEDSAVYLCASSLEGQTNSPLHFGNGTRLTVT.

This chain links TRBV7-2 with TRBJ1-1, with D hard to call. This CDR3 comprises 12 residues. Trimming shortened V by 5 bases and J by 10 bases, and 14 bases separated the two germline ends. Germline-derived CDR1 and CDR2 are SGHTA and FQGNSA. CDR3 protein: CASSLEISGAFF. In DNA form, the CDR3 reads TGTGCCAGCAGCCTCGAGATTTCGGGAGCTTTCTTT.

This rearrangement joins TRBV6-7 to TRBJ1-4; D is possibly TRBD1 (5 bases). Being an ORF, TRBV6-7 has a function that is uncertain. V lost 4 bases to trimming and J lost 0 bases, with 15 bases between them. The CDR3 totals 17 residues. Here the CDR3 DNA reads TGTGCCAGCAGTTCCGGACACTACAGACCAACTAATGAAAAACTGTTTTTT. This sequence encodes CASSSGHYRPTNEKLFF.

The V call is TRBV6-6, the J call TRBJ2-5, with TRBD2 matching over 7 bases. The J call may be incorrect, as the DNA end agrees better with TRBJ2-7. This CDR3 spans 15 amino acids. CDR1 and CDR2 from the germline V gene are MNHNY and SVGAGI (reference sequence). The CDR3 spells CASLMSLGGDYEQYF. The CDR3 DNA is TGTGCCAGCCTTATGTCGCTGGGGGGGGACTACGAGCAGTACTTC.

The chain combines TRBV19 with TRBJ2-5, with 11 bases matching TRBD1. The J call could be wrong; TRBJ2-7 is a better fit for the DNA end. Per germline, CDR1 LNHDA and CDR2 SQIVND (reference sequence). The CDR3 covers 15 residues. The CDR3 spells CASSNYGQGASEQYF. The DNA for the CDR3 is TGTGCCAGTAGTAACTACGGACAGGGGGCTAGCGAGCAGTACTTC.

The chain is built from TRBV5-4 and TRBJ2-1; 7 positions match TRBD2. This CDR3 has 16 amino acids. V shed 4 bases and J 5 bases; nucleotides not matched to a gene: 12. Germline loops: CDR1 SGHNT, CDR2 YYREEE (reference sequence). This CDR3 reads CASSEPAGDKNNEQFF. For the CDR3, the DNA is TGTGCCAGCAGCGAGCCCGCGGGGGATAAAAACAATGAGCAGTTCTTC.

The genes are TRBV15 and TRBJ2-3; D might be TRBD2 (5 bases). The V and J ends lost 2 bases and 5 bases respectively, with 8 bases between them. This CDR3 comprises 13 residues. Germline assignment: CDR1 LNHNV and CDR2 YYDKDF (reference sequence). The CDR3 sequence is CATSRRGGDTQYF. In nucleotides, the CDR3 is TGTGCCACCAGCAGACGTGGAGGAGATACGCAGTATTTT.

This clone was detected once. V and J are TRBV2 and TRBJ1-2, with 9 bases that match TRBD1. CDR3 length equals 15 residues. Trimming removed 0 bases from V and 5 bases from J; junction bases left unmatched: 4. The germline CDR1 and CDR2 sequences are SNHLY and FYNNEI. This CDR3 is CASSEAGQGIYGYTF. For the CDR3, the DNA is TGTGCCAGCAGTGAAGCAGGACAGGGGATATATGGCTACACCTTC.

V usage is TRBV15 and J usage is TRBJ2-6, with D tentatively TRBD2 (6 bases). Germline CDR1 LNHNV, CDR2 YYDKDF (reference sequence). This CDR3 contains 17 residues. V lost 4 bases and J 1 base, leaving 14 bases between the germline ends. The CDR3 nucleotides read TGTGCCACCAGCATAGGTCTGGGGAGGTCTGGGGCCAACGTCCTGACTTTC. Protein sequence: CATSIGLGRSGANVLTF.

The V call is TRBV6-5, the J call TRBJ2-1; 10 bases are shared with TRBD2. The length of the CDR3 is 15 residues. J gave up 2 bases and V 5 bases, and 3 bases lay outside the gene matches. Germline CDR1 and CDR2: MNHEY and SVGAGI. This chain's CDR3 is CASSRSGGAYNEQFF. The CDR3, as DNA: TGTGCCAGCAGTCGAAGCGGGGGGGCCTACAATGAGCAGTTCTTC.

The chain is built from TRBV14 and TRBJ2-1; D might be TRBD2 (6 bases). V was trimmed by 4 bases and J by 4 bases, leaving 17 bases between them. This CDR3 comprises 16 residues. Germline V gives CDR1 SGHDN, CDR2 FVKESK. In nucleotides, the CDR3 is TGTGCCAGCAGCCCCATGGGGCGGGGCGAGTACAATGAGCAGTTCTTC. This encodes CASSPMGRGEYNEQFF.

The J gene is TRBJ2-3, the V gene TRBV2; D is possibly TRBD2 (6 bases). V was clipped by 3 bases and J by 2 bases, with 24 bases between them. The CDR3 has 19 amino acids. Germline CDR1 reads SNHLY; CDR2 reads FYNNEI. The CDR3 sequence: CASSEWASAFGLNTDTQYF. The CDR3 DNA sequence: TGTGCCAGCAGTGAGTGGGCTAGCGCATTCGGACTGAACACAGATACGCAGTATTTT.

This chain connects TRBV7-9 to TRBJ2-1; 14 bases map to TRBD2. The CDR3 is made up of 13 amino acids. V gave up 5 bases and J gave up 16 bases; unmatched junction bases: 7. CDR1 and CDR2 from the germline V gene are SEHNR and FQNEAQ (reference sequence). CDR3 nucleotides: TGTGCCAGCAGCGCGACTAGCGGGGGGGCGGTCTTCTTC. Protein sequence: CASSATSGGAVFF.

The rearrangement links TRBV2 to TRBJ2-3; 11 nucleotides agree with TRBD2. The CDR3 has 19 amino acids. The J segment lost 2 bases and the V segment lost 4 bases, leaving 14 bases of the junction unmatched. Germline CDR1 SNHLY, CDR2 FYNNEI. The CDR3 here is CASSAHILAGEGNTDTQYF. In DNA, the CDR3 is TGTGCCAGCAGTGCGCACATACTAGCGGGAGAGGGGAACACAGATACGCAGTATTTT.

The J gene is TRBJ2-5, the V gene TRBV7-6; 7 nucleotides line up with TRBD2. V was clipped by 2 bases and J by 2 bases; unmatched bases: 5. Germline V lookup: CDR1 SGHVS, CDR2 FNYEAQ. This CDR3 has 15 amino acids. The chain's CDR3 is CASSLPAGGQETQYF. Written as DNA, the CDR3 is TGTGCCAGCAGCTTACCGGCCGGGGGGCAAGAGACCCAGTACTTC.

In its sample, this clone was seen once. This chain joins TRBV18 and TRBJ1-2; D ambiguous. Germline V gives CDR1 KGHSH, CDR2 LQKENI. The CDR3 loop spans 13 amino acids. The germline V and J ends were trimmed by 3 bases and 11 bases, with 16 bases remaining between them. The DNA of the CDR3 is TGTGCCAGCTCACCTGACTTCTCCGGCGTTTACACCTTC. Translated, it gives CASSPDFSGVYTF.

This clone has only a few counts. The V gene is TRBV2, the J gene TRBJ2-7, with 10 nucleotides matching TRBD2. Trimming removed 6 bases from V and 6 bases from J; junction bases left unmatched: 11. CDR3 length equals 15 residues. Germline loops: CDR1 SNHLY, CDR2 FYNNEI. The CDR3 is CASRYQAGGPPEQYF. CDR3 sequence (DNA): TGTGCCAGCAGGTACCAAGCGGGAGGGCCTCCCGAGCAGTACTTC.

The chain employs TRBV5-8 and TRBJ1-2, with D maybe TRBD1 (5 bases). From germline, CDR1 is SGHTS and CDR2 YDEGEE. With 7 bases removed from V and 8 bases from J, the gap between germline ends came to 15 bases. This CDR3 spans 12 amino acids. The CDR3: CASVRAGGGYTF. DNA of the CDR3: TGTGCCAGCGTTCGGGCCGGGGGGGGCTACACCTTC.

The V gene is TRBV4-1, the J gene TRBJ1-2, with D maybe TRBD1 (6 bases). Trimming took 0 bases from V and 8 from J, leaving 19 bases between them. CDR3 length equals 16 residues. The V gene's germline CDR1 is MGHRA and CDR2 YSYEKL. CDR3 sequence reads: CASSQERSRGVVGYTF. CDR3 nucleotides: TGCGCCAGCAGCCAAGAAAGGAGCAGGGGAGTTGTCGGCTACACCTTC.

This chain joins TRBV11-2 and TRBJ2-7; D unresolved. CDR1 is SGHAT, CDR2 FQNNGV, per germline. Trimming removed 2 bases at V and 5 bases at J, with 16 bases between. The CDR3 runs to 15 residues. CDR3 nucleotide sequence: TGTGCCAGCAGCTTACTTGCGCAGGTCGGCGACGAGCAGTACTTC. Translating gives CASSLLAQVGDEQYF.

The rearrangement joins TRBV7-2 to TRBJ2-7; 9 bases are shared with TRBD1. CDR3 length equals 15 residues. Germline V gene lookup returns CDR1 SGHTA and CDR2 FQGNSA. V shed 5 bases and J 0 bases; nucleotides not matched to a gene: 5. CDR3 nucleotides: TGTGCCAGCAGCGTAGGACAGGGGATCTCCTACGAGCAGTACTTC. Translating it yields CASSVGQGISYEQYF.

This clone rates as medium-sized. CDR3 loop: CASSIAGSQPQHF. CDR3 sequence (DNA): TGTGCCAGTAGTATAGCCGGGAGTCAGCCCCAGCATTTT. This chain joins TRBV19 and TRBJ1-5; D gene uncertain. V gave up 1 base and J gave up 6 bases, with 7 bases separating them. This CDR3 has 13 residues. CDR1 LNHDA and CDR2 SQIVND come from the germline V gene (reference sequence).

The chain carries TRBV9 and TRBJ1-4; D is unclear. The CDR3 extends over 14 amino acids. Per germline, CDR1 SGDLS and CDR2 YYNGEE. Trimming took off 2 bases at V and 8 bases at J, with 13 bases between the two ends. CDR3 sequence (DNA): TGTGCCAGCAGCGTGAGCGGCCGAGGGGAAAAACTGTTTTTT. Its protein is CASSVSGRGEKLFF.

This chain uses TRBV5-1 with TRBJ1-1; 7 bases line up with TRBD1. J was trimmed by 0 bases and V by 2 bases; bases with no gene match: 4. Germline V lookup: CDR1 SGHRS, CDR2 YFSETQ. CDR3 length: 15 amino acids. The CDR3 DNA reads as TGCGCCAGCAGCTTCGGGGGACAGCTGAACACTGAAGCTTTCTTT. Amino acids: CASSFGGQLNTEAFF.

Points on this clone: This specimen includes other DNA sequences encoding the same CDR3. This sequence joins TRBV18 and TRBJ2-1; 7 bases are a match to TRBD2. The germline CDR1 and CDR2 sequences are KGHSH and LQKENI. V shed 1 base, J shed 5 bases, and the junction held 5 bases outside the gene matches. This CDR3 is 15 amino acids long. The CDR3 nucleotides read TGTGCCAGCTCACCACTGGCGGGGGACGACAATGAGCAGTTCTTC. The encoded protein is CASSPLAGDDNEQFF. Combining the CDR3 with reference TRBV18 and TRBJ2-1 gives the whole variable domain NAGVMQNPRHLVRRRGQEARLRCSPMKGHSHVYWYRQLPEEGLKFMVYLQKENIIDESGMPKERFSAEFPKEGPSILRIQQVVRGDSAAYFCASSPLAGDDNEQFFGPGTRLTVL.

The chain employs TRBV28 and TRBJ2-7; TRBD1 is a possible D gene (5 bases). The CDR3 covers 14 residues. Germline lookup yields CDR1 MDHEN and CDR2 SYDVKM. V was clipped by 1 base and J by 0 bases, with 7 bases between them. The CDR3 loop reads CASSLFQGSYEQYF. In DNA form, the CDR3 reads TGTGCCAGCAGTTTATTCCAGGGCTCCTACGAGCAGTACTTC.

The chain combines TRBV30 with TRBJ1-4, with unresolved D. Trimming pared 1 base from V and 11 bases from J, leaving 11 bases between. This CDR3 spans 12 amino acids. Germline CDR1 and CDR2: GTSNPN and SVGIG (reference sequence). The CDR3 DNA reads TGTGCCTGGAGTGCCGAGGTAACCAAACTGTTTTTT. Translating gives CAWSAEVTKLFF.

This clone was observed a single time. This rearrangement joins TRBV29-1 to TRBJ1-4; 8 bases match TRBD1. The junction had 9 bases not matched to a gene; V was cut back by 4 bases and J by 2 bases. The CDR3 contains 16 residues. The germline V gene has CDR1 SQVTM and CDR2 ANQGSEA. DNA of the CDR3: TGCAGCGTTGCGGGGCAGGGGGCGCCGACTAATGAAAAACTGTTTTTT. This codes for CSVAGQGAPTNEKLFF.

The chain is built from TRBV2 and TRBJ2-7, with D possibly matching TRBD2 (6 bases). The CDR3 is 13 residues long. V lost 6 bases, J lost 7 bases, and 16 bases lay in between. Germline CDR1 and CDR2: SNHLY and FYNNEI. The CDR3 loop reads CASRGTAPREQYF. CDR3 DNA sequence: TGTGCCAGCAGGGGGACTGCACCTCGGGAGCAGTACTTC. Supplemented by reference TRBV2 and TRBJ2-7, the full variable domain reads EPEVTQTPSHQVTQMGQEVILRCVPISNHLYFYWYRQILGQKVEFLVSFYNNEISEKSEIFDDQFSVERPDGSNFTLKIRSTKLEDSAMYFCASRGTAPREQYFGPGTRLTVT.

The chain couples TRBV11-2 to TRBJ2-2; 8 nucleotides align to TRBD1. CDR3 size: 17 residues. The V gene's germline CDR1 is SGHAT and CDR2 FQNNGV. Trimming took 5 bases from V and 4 from J; bases not matched to a gene: 12. The CDR3 nucleotides are TGTGCCAGCAGCCCCCTCAGGGGGCAGGTCTTCACCGGGGAGCTGTTTTTT. Amino acid sequence: CASSPLRGQVFTGELFF.

This clone was observed a single time. The CDR3 region is CASSHGVKKAYEQYF. CDR3 in DNA: TGTGCCAGCAGCCACGGGGTGAAAAAGGCCTACGAGCAGTACTTC. The rearrangement links TRBV14 to TRBJ2-7, with a tentative D call TRBD2 (5 bases). Germline CDR1 reads SGHDN; CDR2 reads FVKESK. V lost 3 bases and J lost 2, with 14 bases in between. The CDR3 contains 15 residues.